The 14 T cell receptor beta chains reported below all come from one sample, sequenced in a study of vaccination and CD4 T cells after COVID-19. Regarding treatment: approximately 11-day PBMC culture with coronavirus spike peptide pools or control peptides (ViraFEST assay). Their antigens remain unidentified. The Oncomine TCR Beta short-read assay sequenced DNA from cultured CD4+ T cells. MiXCR, applied by TCRdb to the PCR reads, yields one record per CDR3 protein. The sample holds about 13,000 distinct CDR3 sequences, approximately 42% seen once. Sequences were derived from CD4+ T cells from blood, cultured in vitro, sampled after SARS-CoV-2 vaccination. The receptors were sampled from a human donor who had recovered from COVID-19.

This clonotype was observed once. This sequence joins TRBV20-1 and TRBJ1-4; no clear D gene. With 0 bases removed from V and 5 bases from J, the gap between germline ends came to 10 bases. There are 14 residues in the CDR3. In germline, CDR1 is DFQATT, CDR2 SNEGSKA (reference sequence). DNA of the CDR3: TGCAGTGCTAGAGATGGGCAGGTGAATGAAAAACTGTTTTTT. It yields the protein CSARDGQVNEKLFF.

This clonotype was counted only a few times. The chain carries TRBV20-1 and TRBJ1-5; 7 bases line up with TRBD1. The CDR3 loop spans 14 amino acids. From germline, CDR1 is DFQATT and CDR2 SNEGSKA (reference sequence). Losses at the gene ends were 4 bases for V and 2 bases for J; bases not matched to a gene: 5. CDR3 residues: CSAIQGKGNQPQHF. The CDR3 nucleotides are TGCAGTGCTATACAGGGGAAAGGCAATCAGCCCCAGCATTTT.

The sample holds a few counts of this clonotype. The chain couples TRBV15 to TRBJ2-5; D is possibly TRBD2 (5 bases). The V gene's germline CDR1 is LNHNV and CDR2 YYDKDF (reference sequence). This CDR3 is built from 13 residues. Trimming took 5 bases from V and 4 from J, leaving 11 bases between them. The CDR3 DNA reads as TGTGCCACCAGCCGGGGAAGGGTAGAGACCCAGTACTTC. It encodes CATSRGRVETQYF.

Points on this clonotype: An end of the junction differs from the germline gene, which may be a read error. The rearrangement uses TRBV6-1 and TRBJ2-3; D unresolved. CDR1 MNHNS and CDR2 SASEGT come from the germline V gene. The CDR3 consists of 16 residues. For the CDR3, the DNA is TGTGCCAGCTCCCCCTTCGCGGCCCCATCCACGGGTACGCAGGATTTT. Protein: CASSPFAAPSTGTQDF.

The V and J genes are TRBV20-1 and TRBJ1-2, with D maybe TRBD1 (5 bases). Germline assignment: CDR1 DFQATT and CDR2 SNEGSKA (reference sequence). V lost 5 bases and J lost 8, with 24 bases in between. The CDR3 is made up of 15 amino acids. CDR3 amino acids: CSASHLDRLGIGYTF. DNA for the CDR3: TGCAGTGCTTCACACCTAGACAGACTTGGGATAGGCTACACCTTC.

The V and J genes are TRBV28 and TRBJ1-2, with 9 bases aligning to TRBD1. Germline assignment: CDR1 MDHEN and CDR2 SYDVKM. This CDR3 has 15 amino acids. The V segment lost 3 bases and the J segment 5 bases; nucleotides outside the gene matches: 7. The CDR3 loop is CASSFPGTGWYGYTF. The CDR3 nucleotides are TGTGCCAGCAGTTTCCCGGGGACAGGGTGGTATGGCTACACCTTC.

The table lists this clonotype with a count of one. The chain's CDR3 is CASSLDGRAYEQYF. CDR3 DNA: TGTGCCAGCTCACTAGACGGGAGGGCCTACGAGCAGTACTTC. The chain is built from TRBV18 and TRBJ2-7; TRBD2 matches 8 bases. The CDR3 covers 14 residues. Germline trimming cut 4 bases from V and 2 bases from J; bases unmatched to any gene: 4. Germline V gene sequence: CDR1 KGHSH, CDR2 LQKENI.

A few counts support this clonotype. V is TRBV6-1 and J is TRBJ2-3, with TRBD2 identical over 7 bases. The germline V gene encodes CDR1 MNHNS and CDR2 SASEGT. CDR3 length: 15 amino acids. With V trimmed by 5 bases and J by 1 base, 6 bases remained unmatched. CDR3 nucleotides: TGTGCCAGCAGTACGATGGCGGGGGGCACAGATACGCAGTATTTT. Its protein is CASSTMAGGTDTQYF.

The chain employs TRBV12-3 or TRBV12-4 and TRBJ2-5, with TRBD2 matching over 14 bases. Trimming cost V 1 base and J 5 bases; bases outside gene matches: 6. The CDR3 has 17 amino acids. Written as DNA, the CDR3 is TGTGCCAGCAGTTTAGGACTAGCGGGAGGGCCGTGGGAGACCCAGTACTTC. Amino acids: CASSLGLAGGPWETQYF.

This chain uses TRBV29-1 with TRBJ2-3; TRBD2 is a possible D gene (6 bases). The germline CDR1 and CDR2 sequences are SQVTM and ANQGSEA. Trimming took off 3 bases at V and 4 bases at J, with 11 bases between the two ends. CDR3 length equals 13 residues. The CDR3 here is CSVDGGGPDTQYF. The CDR3, as DNA: TGCAGCGTTGATGGTGGAGGGCCAGATACGCAGTATTTT.

In its sample, this clonotype was seen a few times. This chain uses TRBV7-2 with TRBJ1-2; D is perhaps TRBD1 (5 bases). The CDR3 extends over 14 amino acids. V lost 1 base, J lost 2 bases, and 8 bases lay in between. Germline V lookup: CDR1 SGHTA, CDR2 FQGNSA. Here the CDR3 DNA reads TGTGCCAGCAGCTTAGGGCAGGGAAACTATGGCTACACCTTC. This gives the protein CASSLGQGNYGYTF.

The chain joins TRBV19 to TRBJ2-2; 7 bases are a match to TRBD2. Looked up from germline, CDR1 is LNHDA and CDR2 is SQIVND (reference sequence). This CDR3 comprises 16 residues. Losses at the gene ends were 4 bases for V and 4 bases for J; bases not matched to a gene: 9. The CDR3 bases are TGTGCCAGTAGTAAGCTAGCGGAGGGGACCACCGGGGAGCTGTTTTTT. Its protein product is CASSKLAEGTTGELFF.

This clonotype was counted a few times. The chain couples TRBV7-2 to TRBJ2-2; TRBD1 or TRBD2 may be the D gene (6 bases each). Deletions cut 7 bases from V and 6 bases from J, with 15 bases between. This CDR3 spans 14 amino acids. Germline CDR1 reads SGHTA; CDR2 reads FQGNSA. The CDR3 spells CASTRDISSGELFF. The CDR3 DNA reads as TGTGCCAGCACGCGGGACATATCTTCCGGGGAGCTGTTTTTT. The variable domain in full, completed from reference TRBV7-2 and TRBJ2-2, reads GAGVSQSPSNKVTEKGKDVELRCDPISGHTALYWYRQSLGQGLEFLIYFQGNSAPDKSGLPSDRFSAERTGGSVSTLTIQRTQQEDSAVYLCASTRDISSGELFFGEGSRLTVL.

The genes are TRBV6-2 or TRBV6-3 and TRBJ2-3, with D perhaps given as TRBD1 or TRBD2 (5 bases each). The V gene's germline CDR1 is MNHEY and CDR2 SVGEGT. Trimming left V 5 bases short and J 2 bases short, with 26 bases between. CDR3 length: 19 residues. CDR3 nucleotides: TGTGCCAGCAGTCCCACCGGGGCTAGTCGGTACCCATACACAGATACGCAGTATTTT. It yields the protein CASSPTGASRYPYTDTQYF.